These 27 T cell receptor beta chains came from one sample sequenced in a study of cytomegalovirus exposure and HLA in healthy donors. The PCR ran on 60 Vbeta and 13 Jbeta primers. Sequenced by immunoSEQ multiplex PCR; TCRdb stores in-frame clones only, minus some. The sample includes around 130,000 clones, roughly 77% of them seen just once. Sequenced material: PBMCs. Every receptor here comes from a man in his forties in good health and CMV-seronegative.

This sequence joins TRBV4-3 and TRBJ2-3, with 13 positions matching TRBD2. Germline V gene sequence: CDR1 LGHNA, CDR2 YSLEER. Trimming removed 1 base from V and 5 bases from J; junction bases left unmatched: 3. This CDR3 comprises 16 residues. This CDR3 is CASSQGLAGGRDTQYF. DNA of the CDR3: TGCGCCAGCAGCCAAGGACTAGCGGGGGGTAGAGATACGCAGTATTTT.

The genes are TRBV5-1 and TRBJ2-1; weak D call: TRBD2 (5 bases). Germline V gene lookup returns CDR1 SGHRS and CDR2 YFSETQ. The V gene lost 7 bases and the J gene lost 0 bases, with 8 bases spanning the gap. The CDR3 covers 13 residues. CDR3: CASWEISYNEQFF. The CDR3 nucleotides are TGCGCCAGCTGGGAGATCTCCTACAATGAGCAGTTCTTC.

The chain joins TRBV6-5 to TRBJ1-6; tentatively, D is TRBD1 (5 bases). Germline loops: CDR1 MNHEY, CDR2 SVGAGI. This CDR3 region has 15 residues. The V end was cut by 2 bases, the J end by 7 bases, with 12 bases between. The CDR3 protein is CASSYTTETNSPLHF. CDR3 in DNA: TGTGCCAGCAGTTACACGACAGAGACCAATTCACCCCTCCACTTT.

The J gene is TRBJ1-2, the V gene TRBV27, with 8 bases fitting TRBD1. The J segment lost 3 bases and the V segment lost 5 bases, leaving 8 bases of the junction unmatched. Germline values: CDR1 MNHEY, CDR2 SMNVEV (reference sequence). The CDR3 loop spans 15 amino acids. CDR3 in amino acids: CASSHIAGGDYGYTF. The CDR3 bases are TGTGCCAGCAGTCACATTGCAGGGGGCGACTATGGCTACACCTTC.

V usage is TRBV5-1 and J usage is TRBJ2-5; 7 positions agree with TRBD2. CDR3 length: 14 residues. CDR1 is SGHRS and CDR2 is YFSETQ in the germline V gene. The V and J ends lost 0 bases and 3 bases, in that order; junction bases with no gene match: 2. The CDR3 DNA reads TGCGCCAGCAGCTTGGAGCTAGCGGAAGAGACCCAGTACTTC. It codes for CASSLELAEETQYF.

This sequence joins TRBV6-1 and TRBJ1-5, with D perhaps TRBD1 (5 bases). Germline CDR1 MNHNS, CDR2 SASEGT. This CDR3 is built from 14 residues. The V and J ends lost 6 bases and 1 base respectively, with 10 bases between them. The CDR3 DNA is TGTGCCAGCAGGCCTCCAGGGAGCAATCAGCCCCAGCATTTT. This translates into CASRPPGSNQPQHF.

The chain uses TRBV27 and TRBJ1-5; 7 bases map to TRBD1. The CDR3 extends over 17 amino acids. Germline loops: CDR1 MNHEY, CDR2 SMNVEV (reference sequence). With 5 bases clipped from V and 5 bases from J, the junction kept 15 bases outside the gene matches. CDR3 sequence: CASSPRGGTVGHQPQHF. The CDR3 region has the DNA TGTGCCAGCAGTCCGCGCGGCGGGACAGTTGGACATCAGCCCCAGCATTTT.

The V and J genes are TRBV4-3 and TRBJ2-7, with TRBD1 matching over 7 bases. The junction had 2 bases not matched to a gene; V was cut back by 0 bases and J by 0 bases. Germline assignment: CDR1 LGHNA and CDR2 YSLEER. The CDR3 loop spans 15 amino acids. CDR3 sequence reads: CASSQDRGNSYEQYF. The DNA of the CDR3 is TGCGCCAGCAGCCAAGACAGGGGGAACTCCTACGAGCAGTACTTC.

The chain employs TRBV7-9 and TRBJ2-5; TRBD1 matches 8 bases. Unmatched junction bases numbered 6, after V lost 5 bases and J lost 1 base. This CDR3 has 15 amino acids. The germline gives CDR1 SEHNR, CDR2 FQNEAQ (reference sequence). The CDR3 DNA is TGTGCCAGCAGCCAAGGGGACAGGATCCAAGAGACCCAGTACTTC. Translation gives CASSQGDRIQETQYF.

The J gene is TRBJ2-7, the V gene TRBV4-1, with 10 bases that match TRBD2. The CDR3 contains 15 residues. V gave up 2 bases and J gave up 6 bases; unmatched junction bases: 7. Germline V lookup: CDR1 MGHRA, CDR2 YSYEKL. CDR3 residues: CASSQQKLAGSEQYF. The DNA of the CDR3 is TGCGCCAGCAGCCAACAAAAACTAGCGGGAAGCGAGCAGTACTTC.

The V call is TRBV28, the J call TRBJ2-7; D gene unclear. V gave up 6 bases and J gave up 2 bases, with 17 bases separating them. The CDR3 extends over 15 amino acids. CDR1 is MDHEN, CDR2 SYDVKM, per germline. CDR3 sequence: CASSLDQAGTYEQYF. CDR3 nucleotides: TGTGCCAGCAGCTTAGACCAGGCCGGAACCTACGAGCAGTACTTC.

The rearrangement joins TRBV5-8 to TRBJ2-5, with D unresolved. V lost 1 base to trimming and J lost 2 bases, with 9 bases between them. CDR3 length equals 14 residues. CDR1 and CDR2 (germline): SGHTS, YDEGEE. The CDR3 coding sequence is TGTGCCAGCAGCTTGTTTAGTCTTCAAGAGACCCAGTACTTC. Its translation: CASSLFSLQETQYF.

This clone has only a few counts. This chain joins TRBV9 and TRBJ2-1, with D perhaps TRBD2 (6 bases). The germline V gene encodes CDR1 SGDLS and CDR2 YYNGEE. This CDR3 has 18 amino acids. Trimming took off 0 bases at V and 0 bases at J, with 16 bases between the two ends. CDR3 sequence reads: CASSVGGDLLSSYNEQFF. CDR3 sequence (DNA): TGTGCCAGCAGCGTAGGGGGGGACCTGTTGAGCTCCTACAATGAGCAGTTCTTC.

The V call is TRBV18, the J call TRBJ1-5; 10 bases align to TRBD1. CDR1 and CDR2 (germline): KGHSH, LQKENI. The trim removed 5 bases at V and 7 bases at J, leaving 11 bases unmatched. The CDR3 length is 16 residues. CDR3 amino acids: CASSVFETGGEQPQHF. CDR3 sequence (DNA): TGTGCCAGCTCAGTATTCGAGACAGGGGGCGAACAGCCCCAGCATTTT.

The chain combines TRBV9 with TRBJ2-3; the D is unclear. The germline V gene encodes CDR1 SGDLS and CDR2 YYNGEE. The CDR3 length is 13 residues. V was trimmed by 4 bases and J by 3 bases, leaving 9 bases between them. DNA for the CDR3: TGTGCCAGCAGCCCCCGCCAGACAGATACGCAGTATTTT. This encodes CASSPRQTDTQYF.

The chain recombines TRBV18 with TRBJ2-1, with unresolved D. Germline-derived CDR1 and CDR2 are KGHSH and LQKENI. Trimming took off 1 base at V and 12 bases at J, with 10 bases between the two ends. The CDR3 is 12 residues long. The CDR3 reads CASSPQESGQFF. CDR3 in DNA: TGTGCCAGCTCACCACAAGAATCCGGGCAGTTCTTC.

This clone was seen more than once but under ten times. The chain combines TRBV4-3 with TRBJ2-5; maybe TRBD1 (5 bases). V was trimmed by 4 bases and J by 1 base, leaving 13 bases between them. This CDR3 is built from 15 residues. Germline assignment: CDR1 LGHNA and CDR2 YSLEER. CDR3 residues: CASSPGFLGQETQYF. As DNA, the CDR3 is TGCGCCAGCAGCCCAGGGTTCTTGGGCCAAGAGACCCAGTACTTC.

The rearrangement links TRBV28 to TRBJ2-3; TRBD2 is a possible D gene (6 bases). CDR1 and CDR2 from the germline V gene are MDHEN and SYDVKM. The CDR3 sequence is 15 residues long. The V end was cut by 6 bases, the J end by 1 base, with 14 bases between. This chain's CDR3 is CASSGLSYRTDTQYF. CDR3 sequence (DNA): TGTGCCAGCAGCGGACTATCCTATCGCACAGATACGCAGTATTTT.

The chain joins TRBV19 to TRBJ2-5; 8 bases map to TRBD1. After removal of 3 bases from V and 5 bases from J, the junction contained 11 bases not matched to a gene. Germline V gene data show CDR1 as LNHDA and CDR2 as SQIVND (reference sequence). CDR3 size: 16 residues. CDR3 amino acids: CASSIRADRVLETQYF. The CDR3 coding sequence is TGTGCCAGTAGTATTCGGGCGGACAGGGTATTGGAGACCCAGTACTTC.

The J gene is TRBJ1-1, the V gene TRBV7-8; 8 positions agree with TRBD1. V shed 2 bases and J 11 bases; nucleotides not matched to a gene: 16. The CDR3 spans 16 residues. The germline gives CDR1 SGHVS, CDR2 FQNEAQ. This chain's CDR3 is CASSLSLGQGAVTAFF. The CDR3 nucleotides read TGTGCCAGCAGCTTATCTTTAGGGCAGGGGGCTGTCACGGCTTTCTTT.

The CDR3 nucleotides are TGTGCCAGCAGCCAAGATCAGGAGCGGTCCAATGAGCAGTTCTTC. Translating it yields CASSQDQERSNEQFF. The chain combines TRBV4-2 with TRBJ2-1, with D possibly TRBD2 on 5 matching bases. The CDR3 sequence is 15 residues long. Trimming cost V 0 bases and J 6 bases, with 12 bases left between them. The V gene's germline CDR1 is LGHNA and CDR2 YNFKEQ.

The rearrangement uses TRBV7-8 and TRBJ1-1, with D unresolved. Trimming removed 2 bases at V and 3 bases at J, with 7 bases between. This CDR3 comprises 13 residues. Germline-derived CDR1 and CDR2 are SGHVS and FQNEAQ. The CDR3 DNA is TGTGCCAGCAGCTTAACGTCGGACACTGAAGCTTTCTTT. Its protein product is CASSLTSDTEAFF.

As DNA, the CDR3 is TGTGCCAGCTCACCAATTTGGGGCACAAGCTCTGGAAACACCATATATTTT. Its translation is CASSPIWGTSSGNTIYF. The chain recombines TRBV18 with TRBJ1-3, with a tentative D call TRBD1 (5 bases). The CDR3 contains 17 residues. Germline V CDR1 and CDR2: KGHSH, LQKENI. With 2 bases removed from V and 0 bases from J, the gap between germline ends came to 14 bases.

The gene calls are TRBV4-3 and TRBJ1-1, with D perhaps TRBD1 (5 bases). V was cut by 0 bases and J by 7 bases, with 15 bases left in between. This CDR3 has 15 amino acids. The V gene's germline CDR1 is LGHNA and CDR2 YSLEER. This chain's CDR3 is CASSQEIHPRGEAFF. The DNA of the CDR3 is TGCGCCAGCAGCCAAGAGATCCACCCAAGGGGTGAAGCTTTCTTT.

The chain uses TRBV7-2 and TRBJ1-2; TRBD1 might be the D (5 bases). Between the trimmed V and J ends, which lost 5 bases and 0 bases, there was a span of 10 bases. The CDR3 extends over 14 amino acids. The germline V gene encodes CDR1 SGHTA and CDR2 FQGNSA. The CDR3 region has the DNA TGTGCCAGCAGCCCCCGGGGGGCTAACTATGGCTACACCTTC. It encodes CASSPRGANYGYTF. The full variable domain, completed using reference TRBV7-2 and TRBJ1-2, is GAGVSQSPSNKVTEKGKDVELRCDPISGHTALYWYRQSLGQGLEFLIYFQGNSAPDKSGLPSDRFSAERTGGSVSTLTIQRTQQEDSAVYLCASSPRGANYGYTFGSGTRLTVV.

The chain carries TRBV19 and TRBJ1-1; no reliable D call. V shed 4 bases and J shed 2 bases, with 8 bases lying between them. This CDR3 region has 13 residues. Per the germline V gene, CDR1 is LNHDA and CDR2 is SQIVND (reference sequence). The CDR3 loop reads CASSNTLNTEAFF. In nucleotides, the CDR3 is TGTGCCAGTAGTAATACGCTAAACACTGAAGCTTTCTTT.

V gene TRBV4-2 combines with J gene TRBJ2-7; D possibly corresponds to TRBD1 (6 bases). The CDR3 extends over 17 amino acids. Germline V gene data show CDR1 as LGHNA and CDR2 as YNFKEQ. Trimming left V 0 bases short and J 0 bases short, with 15 bases between. The CDR3 reads CASSQDLAGEPSYEQYF. The DNA of the CDR3 is TGTGCCAGCAGCCAAGATCTCGCAGGGGAACCCTCCTACGAGCAGTACTTC.